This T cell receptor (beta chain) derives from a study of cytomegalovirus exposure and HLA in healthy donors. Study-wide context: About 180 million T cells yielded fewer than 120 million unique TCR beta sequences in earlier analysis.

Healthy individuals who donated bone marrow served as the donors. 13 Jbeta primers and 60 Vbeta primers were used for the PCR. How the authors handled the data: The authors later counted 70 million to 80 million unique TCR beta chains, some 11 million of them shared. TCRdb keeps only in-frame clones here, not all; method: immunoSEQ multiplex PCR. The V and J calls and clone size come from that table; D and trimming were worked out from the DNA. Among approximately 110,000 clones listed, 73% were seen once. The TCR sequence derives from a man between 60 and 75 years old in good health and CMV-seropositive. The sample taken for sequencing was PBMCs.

CDR3 bases: TGTGCCAGCAGCTTTGCTAGTGGTGGTGAAAAACTGTTTTTT. It translates to CASSFASGGEKLFF. J is TRBJ1-4 and V is TRBV5-5; D remains unclear. The CDR3 has 14 amino acids. V was pared by 2 bases and J by 7 bases, with 12 bases between. Germline V gene sequence: CDR1 SGHKS, CDR2 YYEKEE (reference sequence).